This note documents a single T cell receptor beta chain sequence. The PCR contained 60 Vbeta and 13 Jbeta primers. Only in-frame clones appear in the TCRdb table, and some are missing; sequencing was by immunoSEQ multiplex PCR. Among just over 200,000 clones, under 85% were seen once, and the ten largest hold about 1.8%. Germline assignment: CDR1 MNHNY and CDR2 SVGAGI (reference sequence). Losses at the gene ends were 7 bases for V and 7 bases for J; bases not matched to a gene: 8. The CDR3 consists of 14 residues. This entry belongs to a study of cytomegalovirus exposure and HLA in healthy donors. The chain uses TRBV6-6 and TRBJ2-7; TRBD2 aligns across 12 bases. This receptor was identified in a man aged 45-65 years in good health and CMV-seronegative. Sample: PBMCs. Written as DNA, the CDR3 is TGTGCCAGCATCTCGACTAGCGGGGGTCCTGAGCAGTACTTC. Protein: CASISTSGGPEQYF.